This T cell receptor (beta chain) was profiled in a study of T cell responses to AZD1222 COVID-19 vaccine. Broader study findings: Repertoires were sampled only after the peak T cell response. Dominant CD4 TCR responses targeted spike regions 160-218 and 743-854.

The table came from immunoSEQ multiplex PCR; TCRdb's copy has only in-frame clones and leaves some out. The table records about 120,000 clones, about 88% of them present only once. This clone was found a few times. Its antigen is unidentified. J gave up 0 bases and V 6 bases, and 9 bases lay outside the gene matches. Per the germline V gene, CDR1 is DFQATT and CDR2 is SNEGSKA (reference sequence). The CDR3 spans 16 residues. The sample in question was peripheral blood, obtained 28 days after the second AZD1222 dose. This chain joins TRBV20-1 and TRBJ2-1; 9 bases map to TRBD2. The sequence was obtained from an adult who received the AZD1222 COVID-19 vaccine. The CDR3 protein is CSASSGSSNSYNEQFF. The CDR3 coding sequence is TGCAGTGCCAGTAGCGGGAGTAGTAACTCCTACAATGAGCAGTTCTTC.